The 4 T cell receptor beta chains listed next were all sequenced from one sample in a study of post-analysis software for immune sequencing data (dated by TCRdb to 2013 to 2016). What the work shows at the level of the full study, not this receptor alone: Patients showed significantly higher frequencies than controls for five TRBV segments, among them TRBV5-6, TRBV5-1 and TRBV20-1.

For these receptors, no antigen is known. Library generation was performed with PCR. The instrument given in TCRdb is Illumina HiSeq 2500. To reduce PCR and sequencing biases, unique molecular identifiers were built into the TCR beta cDNA libraries. TCRdb's own reprocessing of the public reads used fastp at Q25 and MiXCR and kept productive beta chains. Rows with a matching CDR3 protein are joined into one entry that keeps the most common DNA and genes. For this sample there are 820,000 or so distinct CDR3 sequences; 53% appear just once. 4.6% of the sample comes from the top ten. The sequenced sample consisted of blood. The receptors here all came from a girl under 18 with multiple sclerosis.

The chain links TRBV29-1 to TRBJ2-7, with 9 bases that match TRBD1. CDR1 is SQVTM and CDR2 is ANQGSEA in the germline V gene. The CDR3 extends over 16 amino acids. Unmatched junction bases numbered 10, after V lost 1 base and J lost 3 bases. CDR3 sequence reads: CSVEGRLMTGGYEQYF. The DNA of the CDR3 is TGCAGCGTTGAAGGCCGGTTAATGACAGGGGGCTACGAGCAGTACTTC.

V usage is TRBV6-5 and J usage is TRBJ2-1; TRBD2 agrees at 9 bases. The length of the CDR3 is 16 residues. V trimming: 0 bases; J trimming: 9 bases; junction bases outside the gene matches: 9. Germline lookup yields CDR1 MNHEY and CDR2 SVGAGI. CDR3 DNA sequence: TGTGCCAGCAGTTACTCGGGGCGGGGGGGCCGGAGTGAGCAGTTCTTC. This codes for CASSYSGRGGRSEQFF.

This clonotype has only a few counts. In nucleotides, the CDR3 is TGCAGTGCCGTTGTCGGGGAAGCTAACTATGGCTACACCTTC. As protein: CSAVVGEANYGYTF. The chain couples TRBV20-1 to TRBJ1-2; no clear D gene. Germline-derived CDR1 and CDR2 are DFQATT and SNEGSKA (reference sequence). The CDR3 length is 14 residues. The V gene lost 6 bases and the J gene lost 0 bases, with 14 bases spanning the gap.

This clonotype came up a few times. The chain links TRBV2 to TRBJ2-7, with 7 bases fitting TRBD2. CDR1 is SNHLY and CDR2 is FYNNEI in the germline V gene. The V and J ends lost 7 bases and 2 bases, in that order; junction bases with no gene match: 2. The CDR3 is 12 residues long. The CDR3 loop reads CASKAGAYEQYF. CDR3 nucleotide sequence: TGTGCCAGCAAGGCGGGAGCCTACGAGCAGTACTTC.